This T cell receptor beta chain was captured in a study of control samples from healthy donors and cancer patients. The repertoire was sequenced with immunoSEQ multiplex PCR; TCRdb's copy has only in-frame clones and lacks some. The sample holds about 180,000 clones; roughly 90% are singletons and the top ten take more than 1.3%. Trimming took 0 bases from V and 5 from J, leaving 5 bases between them. The CDR3 loop spans 13 amino acids. Looked up from germline, CDR1 is SGHVS and CDR2 is FQNEAQ. This clonotype was sampled from a woman in her fifties or sixties in good health. Sequencing input: blood. This rearrangement joins TRBV7-8 to TRBJ1-5; a weak D match, TRBD1 (5 bases). This CDR3 is CASSLAQDQPQHF. The CDR3 coding sequence is TGTGCCAGCAGCTTAGCACAGGATCAGCCCCAGCATTTT.